The source of this T cell receptor beta chain is a study of cytomegalovirus exposure and HLA in healthy donors. Germline lookup yields CDR1 ENHRY and CDR2 SYGVKD. V lost 10 bases, J lost 4 bases, and 7 bases stayed unmatched. The CDR3 sequence is 14 residues long. PCR involved 60 Vbeta and 13 Jbeta primers. Assay used: immunoSEQ multiplex PCR; TCRdb lists only in-frame clones, some missing. The sample contains roughly 20,000 clones, over 65% of which appear only once. V is TRBV10-3 and J is TRBJ2-2, with TRBD1 matching 9 bases. Sample: PBMCs. This TCR was sampled from a man aged 55 to 70 in good health and CMV-seronegative. As DNA, the CDR3 is TGTGCCAACTCGGACAGGGGCGGCACCGGGGAGCTGTTTTTT. Its protein is CANSDRGGTGELFF.